One sample yielded the 21 T cell receptor beta chains listed below, sequenced in a study of regulatory T cells in long-lasting Graves disease. The time point here: newly diagnosed GD, antithyroid drugs for less than 3 months. Extracted PBMC RNA gave rise to the TCR library. Both iRepertoire HTBI primers and Arm-PCR of CDR3 regions were used to build the TCR beta libraries. TCRdb re-called the multiplex PCR reads through MiXCR, storing one row per CDR3 protein. The sample lists hundreds of thousands of distinct CDR3 sequences; about 13% were seen once. The same sample was also studied in work on T cells in Graves' hyperthyroidism and ophthalmopathy.

Sequences were derived from peripheral blood mononuclear cells (PBMCs), sampled at new diagnosis, from a patient treated with antithyroid drugs. Receptor source: a man between 25 and 39 years old with Graves disease.

This clonotype came up many times. CDR3 residues: CASGLVLGREANNEQFF. CDR3 nucleotide sequence: TGTGCTAGTGGTTTGGTACTGGGGCGGGAGGCTAACAATGAGCAGTTCTTC. The chain is built from TRBV12-5 and TRBJ2-1, with 8 nucleotides matching TRBD2. The V and J ends lost 0 bases and 5 bases, in that order; junction bases with no gene match: 9. Looked up from germline, CDR1 is LGHNT and CDR2 is FRNRAP. The CDR3 is 17 amino acids.

The gene calls are TRBV20-1 and TRBJ1-2, with 8 bases that match TRBD1. Germline lookup yields CDR1 DFQATT and CDR2 SNEGSKA (reference sequence). The CDR3 extends over 15 amino acids. The junction had 7 bases not matched to a gene; V was cut back by 3 bases and J by 1 base. In DNA, the CDR3 is TGCAGTGCTAGCAGGGGAGGACAGGGTAACTATGGCTACACCTTC. This codes for CSASRGGQGNYGYTF.

This sequence joins TRBV5-5 and TRBJ1-5; no reliable D call. Germline V gene data show CDR1 as SGHKS and CDR2 as YYEKEE (reference sequence). The V end lost 3 bases, the J end lost 3 bases, and 13 bases lay between the germline ends. The CDR3 spans 15 residues. This CDR3 reads CASSWTVGFNQPQHF. In nucleotides, the CDR3 is TGTGCCAGCAGCTGGACGGTCGGTTTCAATCAGCCCCAGCATTTT.

This clonotype was seen a few times. The chain carries TRBV14 and TRBJ2-3; 7 nucleotides line up with TRBD2. Germline V gene sequence: CDR1 SGHDN, CDR2 FVKESK. The length of the CDR3 is 17 residues. With 1 base clipped from V and 2 bases from J, the junction kept 9 bases outside the gene matches. The chain's CDR3 is CASSQGRDYRPTDTQYF. CDR3 sequence (DNA): TGTGCCAGCAGCCAAGGCCGGGACTACCGCCCCACAGATACGCAGTATTTT.

The J gene is TRBJ2-2, the V gene TRBV10-1; the D is unclear. Trimming left V 4 bases short and J 6 bases short, with 15 bases between. The CDR3 is 15 amino acids. Germline V gene sequence: CDR1 WNHNN, CDR2 SYGVQD (reference sequence). CDR3 amino acids: CASSGGRTGAGELFF. Written as DNA, the CDR3 is TGCGCCAGCAGTGGAGGACGTACTGGGGCCGGGGAGCTGTTTTTT.

This clonotype has ten or more counts. This sequence joins TRBV24-1 and TRBJ2-1; the match to TRBD2 covers 11 bases. The germline V gene has CDR1 KGHDR and CDR2 SFDVKD. The ends lost 5 bases at V and 4 bases at J; junction bases unmatched: 24. The CDR3 length is 22 residues. CDR3 coding DNA: TGTGCCACCAGTGCTTTACCACCGGGACAGATTGGACTAGCGGGTGTGTACAATGAGCAGTTCTTC. Its protein is CATSALPPGQIGLAGVYNEQFF.

This clonotype has more than one count but fewer than ten. The V and J genes are TRBV12-3 or TRBV12-4 and TRBJ1-1; no firm D call. CDR3 length equals 13 residues. Between the trimmed V and J ends, which lost 3 bases and 6 bases, there was a span of 11 bases. DNA for the CDR3: TGTGCCAGCAGTTTCATCCCGACGGCTGAAGCTTTCTTT. Amino acids: CASSFIPTAEAFF.

At least ten counts were recorded for this clonotype. The chain uses TRBV12-5 and TRBJ2-1; the D gene is possibly TRBD2 (5 bases). The CDR3 extends over 12 amino acids. V lost 7 bases and J lost 5, with 9 bases in between. Germline CDR1 is LGHNT and CDR2 is FRNRAP. The CDR3 bases are TGTGCTAGTGCTCCGGGGAACAATGAGCAGTTCTTC. Its translation: CASAPGNNEQFF.

This clonotype has ten or more counts. The chain couples TRBV7-9 to TRBJ1-1; 7 nucleotides agree with TRBD1. The germline V gene has CDR1 SEHNR and CDR2 FQNEAQ (reference sequence). Trimming cost V 6 bases and J 1 base; bases outside gene matches: 5. The CDR3 is 14 amino acids. The CDR3 DNA follows: TGTGCCAGCAGTCGACAGGGAGGGAACACTGAAGCTTTCTTT. Encoded protein: CASSRQGGNTEAFF. Supplemented by reference TRBV7-9 and TRBJ1-1, the full variable domain reads DTGVSQNPRHKITKRGQNVTFRCDPISEHNRLYWYRQTLGQGPEFLTYFQNEAQLEKSRLLSDRFSAERPKGSFSTLEIQRTEQGDSAMYLCASSRQGGNTEAFFGQGTRLTVV.

This clonotype appeared many times. V is TRBV29-1 and J is TRBJ2-3; D remains ambiguous. The CDR3 is 12 amino acids. Trimming took 5 bases from V and 2 from J, leaving 8 bases between them. The V gene's germline CDR1 is SQVTM and CDR2 ANQGSEA. This CDR3 reads CSVNPSTDTQYF. CDR3 nucleotides: TGCAGCGTTAATCCGTCCACAGATACGCAGTATTTT.

This clonotype was counted many times. This chain uses TRBV7-2 with TRBJ1-6; no definite D call. The CDR3 runs 15 residues. Germline loops: CDR1 SGHTA, CDR2 FQGNSA. The V gene lost 3 bases and the J gene lost 4 bases, with 10 bases spanning the gap. CDR3 region: CASSLGGGYNSPLHF. CDR3 DNA sequence: TGTGCCAGCAGCTTGGGAGGAGGTTATAATTCACCCCTCCACTTT. The full variable domain, rest sourced from reference TRBV7-2 and TRBJ1-6, is GAGVSQSPSNKVTEKGKDVELRCDPISGHTALYWYRQSLGQGLEFLIYFQGNSAPDKSGLPSDRFSAERTGGSVSTLTIQRTQQEDSAVYLCASSLGGGYNSPLHFGNGTRLTVT.

This clonotype was recorded at least ten times. The chain combines TRBV20-1 with TRBJ2-1, with TRBD2 matching over 9 bases. CDR1 and CDR2 from the germline V gene are DFQATT and SNEGSKA (reference sequence). Losses at the gene ends were 2 bases for V and 2 bases for J; bases not matched to a gene: 4. This CDR3 comprises 15 residues. The CDR3 sequence: CSARWLAGPYNEQFF. The CDR3 coding sequence is TGCAGTGCTAGATGGCTAGCGGGGCCCTACAATGAGCAGTTCTTC.

This clonotype was counted at least ten times. The gene calls are TRBV19 and TRBJ2-7; 10 bases match TRBD1. CDR1 is LNHDA and CDR2 is SQIVND in the germline V gene (reference sequence). V dropped 5 bases and J dropped 5; count of bases not matched to a gene: 9. The CDR3 is 15 residues long. CDR3 nucleotide sequence: TGTGCCAGTAGTCCCTGGGACAGGGGCGGCAACGAGCAGTACTTC. Translating gives CASSPWDRGGNEQYF.

A note on this clonotype: A read error is possible here, since a much larger clone lies one base away. The chain recombines TRBV11-3 with TRBJ2-3; D ambiguous. The germline V and J ends were trimmed by 5 bases and 3 bases, with 15 bases remaining between them. Germline lookup yields CDR1 SGHNT and CDR2 YENEEA. The CDR3 runs to 15 residues. Here the CDR3 DNA reads TGTGCCAGCAGCCTTGATCCATTCGGGACAGATACGCAGTATTTT. Translation gives CASSLDPFGTDTQYF.

The V call is TRBV29-1, the J call TRBJ2-2, with D perhaps TRBD2 (6 bases). Trimming cost V 3 bases and J 6 bases, with 14 bases left between them. This CDR3 comprises 14 residues. The germline gives CDR1 SQVTM, CDR2 ANQGSEA. This CDR3 is CSVEFLRGPGELFF. Written as DNA, the CDR3 is TGCAGCGTTGAGTTCTTGCGGGGCCCCGGGGAGCTGTTTTTT.

The sample holds many counts of this clonotype. V gene TRBV7-9 combines with J gene TRBJ2-7; perhaps D is TRBD1 or TRBD2 (5 bases each). From germline, CDR1 is SEHNR and CDR2 FQNEAQ (reference sequence). This CDR3 spans 16 amino acids. Trimming removed 3 bases from V and 3 bases from J, with 18 bases in between. The CDR3 coding sequence is TGTGCCAGCAGCTTTTGGGACCGCCGGGTGGACTACGAGCAGTACTTC. Its translation is CASSFWDRRVDYEQYF.

This clonotype was found many times. V gene TRBV14 combines with J gene TRBJ2-3; 12 bases align to TRBD2. CDR1 is SGHDN, CDR2 FVKESK, per germline. The CDR3 spans 17 residues. With 5 bases clipped from V and 2 bases from J, the junction kept 8 bases outside the gene matches. CDR3 loop: CASSLPGLAGPTDTQYF. CDR3 nucleotides: TGTGCCAGCAGCTTACCCGGACTAGCGGGACCCACAGATACGCAGTATTTT.

This clonotype was counted once. The V call is TRBV5-5, the J call TRBJ1-2, with a possible D match to TRBD1 (5 bases). The CDR3 is 16 residues long. The V end was cut by 4 bases, the J end by 0 bases, with 16 bases between. The germline CDR1 and CDR2 sequences are SGHKS and YYEKEE (reference sequence). CDR3 sequence (DNA): TGTGCCAGCAGCCTGGGACTTCCGGCGTCTAACTATGGCTACACCTTC. This gives the protein CASSLGLPASNYGYTF.

This clonotype was recorded a few times. This chain connects TRBV18 to TRBJ2-7; D is possibly TRBD1 (6 bases). V lost 3 bases, J lost 1 base, and 10 bases lay in between. Germline V gene sequence: CDR1 KGHSH, CDR2 LQKENI. The CDR3 loop spans 14 amino acids. The CDR3 nucleotides read TGTGCCAGCTCACCGAGACAGGAATCCTACGAGCAGTACTTC. Amino acid sequence: CASSPRQESYEQYF. Looking up the rest from reference TRBV18 and TRBJ2-7 gives the full variable domain: NAGVMQNPRHLVRRRGQEARLRCSPMKGHSHVYWYRQLPEEGLKFMVYLQKENIIDESGMPKERFSAEFPKEGPSILRIQQVVRGDSAAYFCASSPRQESYEQYFGPGTRLTVT.

This clonotype showed up many times. J is TRBJ2-5 and V is TRBV20-1; no clear D gene. This CDR3 is 13 amino acids long. Germline V gene data show CDR1 as DFQATT and CDR2 as SNEGSKA (reference sequence). V was cut by 5 bases and J by 2 bases, with 12 bases left in between. This CDR3 reads CSAPTGVQETQYF. The CDR3 DNA reads as TGCAGTGCTCCTACTGGGGTGCAAGAGACCCAGTACTTC.

The chain is built from TRBV12-3 or TRBV12-4 and TRBJ1-5; D may be TRBD1 (5 bases). The CDR3 covers 14 residues. Trimming took 5 bases from V and 6 from J, leaving 14 bases between them. The CDR3 sequence is CASSLPETVQPQHF. As DNA, the CDR3 is TGTGCCAGCAGTCTCCCTGAGACAGTTCAGCCCCAGCATTTT.